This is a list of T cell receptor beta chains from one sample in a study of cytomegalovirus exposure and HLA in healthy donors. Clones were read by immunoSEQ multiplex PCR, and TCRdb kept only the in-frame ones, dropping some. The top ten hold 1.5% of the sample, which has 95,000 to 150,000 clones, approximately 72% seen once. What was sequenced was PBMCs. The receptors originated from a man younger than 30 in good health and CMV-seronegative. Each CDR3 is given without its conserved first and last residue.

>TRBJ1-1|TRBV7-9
ASSLAGGTENTEAF
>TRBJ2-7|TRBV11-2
ASSLRTAYEQY
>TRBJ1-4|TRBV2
ASSEAYRQGRDEKLF
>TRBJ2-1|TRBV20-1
SAVTSSEQF
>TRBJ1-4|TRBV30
AWKGSTNEKLF
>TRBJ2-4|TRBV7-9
ASSAGGAAKNIQY
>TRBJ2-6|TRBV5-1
ASREGPGANVLT
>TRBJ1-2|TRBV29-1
SVEVTTGYP
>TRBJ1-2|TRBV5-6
ASSLSSFMEGYT
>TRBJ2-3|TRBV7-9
ASSLGRFTDTQY
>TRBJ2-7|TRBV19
ASSIVRDRGNEQY
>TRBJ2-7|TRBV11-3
ASSGGQGYEQY
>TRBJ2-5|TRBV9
ASSVEGGQETQY
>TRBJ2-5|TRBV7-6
ASSRRAGEQY
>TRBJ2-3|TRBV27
ASSFYGRGADTQY
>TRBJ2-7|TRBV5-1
ASSAYSGYEQY
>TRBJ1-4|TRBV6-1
AGARWGPNEKLF
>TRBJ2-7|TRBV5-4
ASSPQGAYEQY